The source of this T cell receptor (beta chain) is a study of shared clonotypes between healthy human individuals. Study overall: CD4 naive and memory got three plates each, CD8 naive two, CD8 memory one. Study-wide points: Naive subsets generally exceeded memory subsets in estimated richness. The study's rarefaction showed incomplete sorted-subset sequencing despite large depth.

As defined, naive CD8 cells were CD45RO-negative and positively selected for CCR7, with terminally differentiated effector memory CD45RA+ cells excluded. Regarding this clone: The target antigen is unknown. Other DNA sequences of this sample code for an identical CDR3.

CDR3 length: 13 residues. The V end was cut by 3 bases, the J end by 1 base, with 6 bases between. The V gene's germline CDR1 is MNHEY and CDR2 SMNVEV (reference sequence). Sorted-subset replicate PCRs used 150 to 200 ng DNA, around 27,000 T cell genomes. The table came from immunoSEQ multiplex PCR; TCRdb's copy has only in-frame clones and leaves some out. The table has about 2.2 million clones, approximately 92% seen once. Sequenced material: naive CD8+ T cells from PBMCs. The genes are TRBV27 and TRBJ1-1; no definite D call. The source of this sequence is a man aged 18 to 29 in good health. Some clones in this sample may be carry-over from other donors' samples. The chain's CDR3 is CASSLSPNTEAFF. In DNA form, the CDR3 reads TGTGCCAGCAGTTTGTCCCCGAACACTGAAGCTTTCTTT.